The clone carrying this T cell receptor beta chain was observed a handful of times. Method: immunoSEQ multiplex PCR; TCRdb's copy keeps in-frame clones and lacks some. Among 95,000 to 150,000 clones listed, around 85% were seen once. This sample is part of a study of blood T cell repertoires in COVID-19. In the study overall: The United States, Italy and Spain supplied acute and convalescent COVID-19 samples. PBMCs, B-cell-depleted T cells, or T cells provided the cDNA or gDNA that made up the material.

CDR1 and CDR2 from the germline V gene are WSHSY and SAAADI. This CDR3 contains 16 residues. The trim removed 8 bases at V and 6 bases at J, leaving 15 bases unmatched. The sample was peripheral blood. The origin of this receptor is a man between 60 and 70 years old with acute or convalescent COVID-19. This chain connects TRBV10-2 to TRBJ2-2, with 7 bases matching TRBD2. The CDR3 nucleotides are TGCGCCAGCCCCCCACCCGGCGGGAGCGGACCCGGGGAGCTGTTTTTT. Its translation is CASPPPGGSGPGELFF.